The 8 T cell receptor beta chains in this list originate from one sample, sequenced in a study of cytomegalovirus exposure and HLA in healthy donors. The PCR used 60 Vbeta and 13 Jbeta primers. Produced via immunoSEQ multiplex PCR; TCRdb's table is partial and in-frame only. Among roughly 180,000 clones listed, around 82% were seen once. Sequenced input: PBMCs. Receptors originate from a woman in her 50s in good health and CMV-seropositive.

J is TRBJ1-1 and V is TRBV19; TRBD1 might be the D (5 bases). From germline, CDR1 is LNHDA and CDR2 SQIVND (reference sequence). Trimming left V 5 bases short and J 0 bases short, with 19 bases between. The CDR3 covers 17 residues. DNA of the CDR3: TGTGCCAGTAGTCCTTACTCGACAGTCTTCCTGAACACTGAAGCTTTCTTT. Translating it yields CASSPYSTVFLNTEAFF.

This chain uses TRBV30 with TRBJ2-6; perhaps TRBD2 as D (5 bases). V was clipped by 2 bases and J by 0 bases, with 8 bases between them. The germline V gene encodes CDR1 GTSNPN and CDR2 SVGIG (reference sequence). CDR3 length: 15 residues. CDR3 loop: CAWSRRTSGANVLTF. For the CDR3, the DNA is TGTGCCTGGAGTCGGAGGACCTCTGGGGCCAACGTCCTGACTTTC.

The CDR3 sequence is CASRLDRGTDTQYF. CDR3 sequence (DNA): TGTGCCAGCAGGCTAGACAGGGGCACAGATACGCAGTATTTT. This chain joins TRBV6-5 and TRBJ2-3; 7 bases align to TRBD1. CDR1 is MNHEY, CDR2 SVGAGI, per germline. With V trimmed by 6 bases and J by 1 base, 4 bases remained unmatched. The CDR3 contains 14 residues.

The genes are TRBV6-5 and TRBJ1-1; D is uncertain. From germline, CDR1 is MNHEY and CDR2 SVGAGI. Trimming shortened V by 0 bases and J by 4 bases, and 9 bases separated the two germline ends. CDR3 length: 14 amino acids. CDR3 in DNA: TGTGCCAGCAGTTACTCTAGTTGGGCCACTGAAGCTTTCTTT. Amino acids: CASSYSSWATEAFF.

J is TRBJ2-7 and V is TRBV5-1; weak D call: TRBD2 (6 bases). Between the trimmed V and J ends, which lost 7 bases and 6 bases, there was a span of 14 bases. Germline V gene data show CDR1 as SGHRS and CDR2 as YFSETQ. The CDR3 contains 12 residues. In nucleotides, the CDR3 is TGCGCCAGCCGAGGGGAGGTAGGCGAGCAGTACTTC. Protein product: CASRGEVGEQYF.

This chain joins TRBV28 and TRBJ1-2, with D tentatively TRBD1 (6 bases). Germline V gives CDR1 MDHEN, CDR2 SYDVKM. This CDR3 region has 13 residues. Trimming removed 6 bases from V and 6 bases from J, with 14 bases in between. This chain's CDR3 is CASSPSGTNGYTF. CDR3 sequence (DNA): TGTGCCAGCAGCCCCTCCGGGACAAATGGCTACACCTTC.

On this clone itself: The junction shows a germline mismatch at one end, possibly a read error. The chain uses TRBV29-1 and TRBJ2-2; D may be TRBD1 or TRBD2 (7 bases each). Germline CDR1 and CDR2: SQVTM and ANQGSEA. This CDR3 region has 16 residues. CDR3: CSVEGGDRANTGELFF. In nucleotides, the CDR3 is TGCAGCGTCGAAGGGGGGGACAGAGCTAACACCGGGGAGCTGTTTTTT.

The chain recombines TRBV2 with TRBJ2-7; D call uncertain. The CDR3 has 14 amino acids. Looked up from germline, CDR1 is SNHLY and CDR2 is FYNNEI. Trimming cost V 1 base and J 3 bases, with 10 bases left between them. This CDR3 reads CASSEGAVFYEQYF. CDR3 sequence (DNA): TGTGCCAGCAGTGAAGGGGCAGTGTTCTACGAGCAGTACTTC. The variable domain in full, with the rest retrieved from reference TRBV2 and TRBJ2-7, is EPEVTQTPSHQVTQMGQEVILRCVPISNHLYFYWYRQILGQKVEFLVSFYNNEISEKSEIFDDQFSVERPDGSNFTLKIRSTKLEDSAMYFCASSEGAVFYEQYFGPGTRLTVT.